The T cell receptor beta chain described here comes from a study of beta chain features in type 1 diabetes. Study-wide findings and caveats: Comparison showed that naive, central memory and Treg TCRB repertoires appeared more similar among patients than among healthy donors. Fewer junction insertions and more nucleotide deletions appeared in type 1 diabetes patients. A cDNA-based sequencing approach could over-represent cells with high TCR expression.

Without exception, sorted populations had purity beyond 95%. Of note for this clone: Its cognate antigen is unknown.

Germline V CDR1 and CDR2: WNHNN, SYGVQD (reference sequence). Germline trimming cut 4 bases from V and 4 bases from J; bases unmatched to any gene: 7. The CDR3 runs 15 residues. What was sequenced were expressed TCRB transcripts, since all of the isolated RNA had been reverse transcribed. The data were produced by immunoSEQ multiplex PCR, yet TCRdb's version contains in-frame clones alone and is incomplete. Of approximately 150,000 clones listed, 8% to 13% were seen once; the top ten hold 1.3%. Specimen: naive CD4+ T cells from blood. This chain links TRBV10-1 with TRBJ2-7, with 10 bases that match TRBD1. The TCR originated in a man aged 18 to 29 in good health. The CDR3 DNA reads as TGCGCCAGCAGTGCAGGGACAGGGGTACGGTACGAGCAGTACTTC. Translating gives CASSAGTGVRYEQYF.